This T cell receptor beta chain comes out of a study of blood T cell repertoires in COVID-19. Study-wide background: Whether acute or convalescent, the COVID-19 samples came from the United States, Italy and Spain.

Original processing methods: Quantification of nucleated cells was approximated via reference gene primer amplification. The protocol was immunoSEQ multiplex PCR, while the TCRdb copy is restricted to in-frame clones and leaves out a portion. From that table come the V and J calls and clone size; the DNA was used to work out D and trimming. The table shows approximately 280,000 clones, with 85% to 90% occurring only once. Cohorts were assigned according to the clinical history that participants reported. This CDR3 is 12 amino acids long. Per the germline V gene, CDR1 is GTSNPN and CDR2 is SVGIG (reference sequence). V was cut by 5 bases and J by 2 bases, with 4 bases left in between.

This clonotype was obtained from a woman in her sixties or seventies who had recovered from COVID-19. J is TRBJ1-6 and V is TRBV30; D gene ambiguous. Sequences were obtained from PBMCs or T cells enriched from blood (not recorded which). Here the CDR3 DNA reads TGTGCCTGGGCAGCCTATAATTCACCCCTCCACTTT. Translation gives CAWAAYNSPLHF.